This T cell receptor (beta chain) was profiled in a study of blood T cell repertoires in COVID-19. Study at large: The origin of the acute and convalescent COVID-19 samples was the United States, Italy and Spain.

Germline values: CDR1 SGHNT, CDR2 YENEEA. CDR3 length: 14 residues. The V end lost 1 base, the J end lost 4 bases, and 8 bases lay between the germline ends. Original analysis: From reference gene primer amplification, estimates of nucleated cell counts were derived. Using immunoSEQ multiplex PCR, the repertoire was profiled, and TCRdb retains in-frame clones only, with some absent. The V and J calls and the clone size are those of that table, but D and trimming were determined from the DNA. Of a few hundred thousand clones detected, 80% to 90% appear once; the ten largest clones hold approximately 6.2%.

This clonotype was obtained from a man in his fifties or sixties with acute or convalescent COVID-19. The sequencing input was peripheral blood. The V gene is TRBV11-3, the J gene TRBJ2-1, with D possibly TRBD2 on 5 matching bases. The CDR3 bases are TGTGCCAGCAGCTTAGCCCCGGGATACAATGAGCAGTTCTTC. Protein sequence: CASSLAPGYNEQFF.